This TCR beta chain comes out of a study of blood T cell repertoires in COVID-19. Study in general: The samples span acute and convalescent COVID-19 from the United States, Italy and Spain.

TCRdb's copy holds only in-frame clones and misses some; the assay was immunoSEQ multiplex PCR. The sample contains around 300,000 clones, over 70% of which appear only once. Cohort 3 recovered donors had two negative PCRs, clearance, or symptom resolution. The CDR3 covers 12 residues. The V and J ends lost 3 bases and 9 bases, in that order; junction bases with no gene match: 2. The receptor's source is a man between 25 and 39 years old who had recovered from COVID-19. The sequenced sample was PBMCs or T cells enriched from blood (not recorded which). The chain uses TRBV12-3 or TRBV12-4 and TRBJ2-1; 7 bases fit TRBD2. CDR3 nucleotides: TGTGCCAGCAGTTTTGGGGAGGGTGAGCAGTTCTTC. This gives the protein CASSFGEGEQFF.